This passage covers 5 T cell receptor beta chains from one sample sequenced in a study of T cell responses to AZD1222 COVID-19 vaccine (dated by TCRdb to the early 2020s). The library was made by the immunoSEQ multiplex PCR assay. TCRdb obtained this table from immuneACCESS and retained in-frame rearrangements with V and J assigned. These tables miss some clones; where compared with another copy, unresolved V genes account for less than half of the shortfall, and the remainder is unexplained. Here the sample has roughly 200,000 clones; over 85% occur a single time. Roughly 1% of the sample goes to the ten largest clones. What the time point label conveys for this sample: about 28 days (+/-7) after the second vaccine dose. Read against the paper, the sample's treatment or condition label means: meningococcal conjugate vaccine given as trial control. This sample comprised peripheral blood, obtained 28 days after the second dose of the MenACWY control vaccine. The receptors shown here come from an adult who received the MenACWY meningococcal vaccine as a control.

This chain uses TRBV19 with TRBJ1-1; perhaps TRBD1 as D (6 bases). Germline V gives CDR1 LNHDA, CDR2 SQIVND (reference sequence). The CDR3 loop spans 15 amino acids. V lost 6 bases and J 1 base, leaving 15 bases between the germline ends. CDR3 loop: CASREAGAANTEAFF. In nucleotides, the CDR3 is TGTGCCAGTAGAGAGGCAGGGGCTGCGAACACTGAAGCTTTCTTT.

CDR3 in amino acids: CASSLTTATEAFF. The CDR3 DNA reads as TGTGCCAGCAGTTTGACTACGGCGACTGAAGCTTTCTTT. The V gene is TRBV6-5, the J gene TRBJ1-1; D gene unclear. This CDR3 is built from 13 residues. The V end lost 4 bases, the J end lost 5 bases, and 11 bases lay between the germline ends. Germline V lookup: CDR1 MNHEY, CDR2 SVGAGI.

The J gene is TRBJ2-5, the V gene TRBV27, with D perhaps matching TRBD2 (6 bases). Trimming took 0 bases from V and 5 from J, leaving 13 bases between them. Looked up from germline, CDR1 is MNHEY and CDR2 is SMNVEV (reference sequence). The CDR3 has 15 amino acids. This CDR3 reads CASSLSHAGRETQYF. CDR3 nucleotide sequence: TGTGCCAGCAGTTTATCCCACGCGGGGCGGGAGACCCAGTACTTC.

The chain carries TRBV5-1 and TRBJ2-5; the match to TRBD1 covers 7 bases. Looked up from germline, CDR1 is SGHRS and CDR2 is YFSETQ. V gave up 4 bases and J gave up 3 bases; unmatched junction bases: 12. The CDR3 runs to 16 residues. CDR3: CASSLVVGTEKETQYF. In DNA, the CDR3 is TGCGCCAGCAGCCTGGTGGTTGGGACAGAAAAAGAGACCCAGTACTTC.

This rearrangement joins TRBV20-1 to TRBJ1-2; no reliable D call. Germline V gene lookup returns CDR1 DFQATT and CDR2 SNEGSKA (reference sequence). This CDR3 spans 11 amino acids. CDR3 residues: CLVGVSYGYTF. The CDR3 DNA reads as TGCCTTGTCGGGGTTAGCTATGGCTACACCTTC.